This T cell receptor (beta chain) was identified in a study of CD8+CD57+ T cells in acquired aplastic anemia. Points from the study as a whole: In common between the patients and the controls were approximately 28 CD8+ CDR3 sequences.

As concerns this clonotype: Its antigen is unidentified.

The ends were cut back, 4 bases at V and 2 bases at J, with 14 bases in the middle. CDR3 length equals 15 residues. The germline V gene encodes CDR1 SGDLS and CDR2 YYNGEE. Genomic DNA provided the template from which TCR beta VDJ and CDR3 profiles were obtained. TCRdb re-analysed the reads in MiXCR, keeping a single row per CDR3 protein. Of 150,000 to 200,000 distinct CDR3 sequences listed, 64% are singletons. This rearrangement joins TRBV9 to TRBJ2-3, with D perhaps matching TRBD2 (5 bases). The specimen was sorted CD4+, CD8+, or CD8+CD57+ T cells (not recorded which) from PBMCs. This clonotype was obtained from a human donor with severe aplastic anemia or a healthy control (not recorded which). DNA for the CDR3: TGTGCCAGCAGCCCTCAGACTACTCCCACAGATACGCAGTATTTT. It is translated as CASSPQTTPTDTQYF.